This T cell receptor (beta chain) originates from a study of CD4 T cells in relation to SARS-CoV-2 and coronaviruses. Study information: The HLA restriction of the shared crossreactive spike epitopes was mapped. Study-level points and caveats: Culture-expanded clones reflect memory recall rather than primary priming during culture.

The CDR3 contains 14 residues. Germline V gene lookup returns CDR1 LNHDA and CDR2 SQIVND (reference sequence). V lost 7 bases and J lost 3; bases outside the gene matches: 8. TCRdb keeps only in-frame clones here, not all; method: immunoSEQ multiplex PCR. The sample shows some 65,000 clones, approximately 87% of them seen only once. The unexposed donors gave CD4+ T cells in about 2010-2019, prior to COVID-19. With regard to this clone: Its antigen is unknown.

Sequencing was done on a sample of memory CD4+ T cells from PBMCs. This sequence was found in a human donor in good health. This sequence joins TRBV19 and TRBJ1-1, with 7 bases aligning to TRBD1. The CDR3 spells CASTPDRRHTEAFF. As DNA, the CDR3 is TGTGCCAGTACCCCGGACAGGCGACACACTGAAGCTTTCTTT.